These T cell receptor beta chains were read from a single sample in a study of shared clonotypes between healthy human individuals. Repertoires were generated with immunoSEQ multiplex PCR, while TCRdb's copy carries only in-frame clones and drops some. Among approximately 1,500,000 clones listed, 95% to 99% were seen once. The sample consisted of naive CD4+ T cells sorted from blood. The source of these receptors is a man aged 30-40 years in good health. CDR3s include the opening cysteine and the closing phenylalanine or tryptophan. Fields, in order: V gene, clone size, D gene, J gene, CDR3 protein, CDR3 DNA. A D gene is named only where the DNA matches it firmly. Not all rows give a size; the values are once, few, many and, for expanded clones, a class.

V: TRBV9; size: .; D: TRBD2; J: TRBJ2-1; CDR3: CASSVATGGSHHNEQFF; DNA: TGTGCCAGCAGCGTAGCTACGGGGGGGTCACACCACAATGAGCAGTTCTTC
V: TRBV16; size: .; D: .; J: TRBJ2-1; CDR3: CASSGSGRRKSGTNEQFF; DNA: TGTGCCAGCAGCGGGTCAGGGAGAAGGAAAAGTGGGACCAATGAGCAGTTCTTC
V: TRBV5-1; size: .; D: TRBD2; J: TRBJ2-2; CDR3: CASSVGLAGGAGELFF; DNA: TGCGCCAGCAGCGTGGGACTAGCGGGAGGTGCCGGGGAGCTGTTTTTT
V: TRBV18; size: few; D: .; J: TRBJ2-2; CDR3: CASSPLGLLNTGELFF; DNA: TGTGCCAGCTCACCACTCGGGCTACTGAACACCGGGGAGCTGTTTTTT
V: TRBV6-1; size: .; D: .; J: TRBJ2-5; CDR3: CASRRQSQETQYF; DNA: TGTGCCAGCAGACGACAGAGCCAAGAGACCCAGTACTTC
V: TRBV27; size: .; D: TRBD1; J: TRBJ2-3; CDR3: CASSLGQGGRWTDTQYF; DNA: TGTGCCAGCAGTTTAGGACAGGGGGGTAGGTGGACAGATACGCAGTATTTT
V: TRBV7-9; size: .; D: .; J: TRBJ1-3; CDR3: CASSATTDSGNTIYF; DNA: TGTGCCAGCAGCGCCACGACAGACTCTGGAAACACCATATATTTT
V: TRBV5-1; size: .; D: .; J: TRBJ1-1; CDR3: CASTANTEAFF; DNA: TGCGCCAGCACCGCAAACACTGAAGCTTTCTTT
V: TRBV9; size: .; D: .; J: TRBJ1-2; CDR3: CASSSSGFLGGYTF; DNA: TGTGCCAGCAGCTCCAGCGGGTTTTTGGGCGGCTACACCTTC
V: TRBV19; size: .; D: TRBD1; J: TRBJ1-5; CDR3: CASSLDRANQPQHF; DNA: TGTGCCAGTAGCCTCGACAGGGCAAATCAGCCCCAGCATTTT
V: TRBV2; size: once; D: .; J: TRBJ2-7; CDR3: CASSPGPFLFF; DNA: TGTGCCAGCAGCCCCGGACCATTCCTATTCTTC
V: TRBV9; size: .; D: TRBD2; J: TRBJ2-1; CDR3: CASSVGASGYTNEQFF; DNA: TGTGCCAGCAGCGTCGGGGCTAGCGGCTATACAAATGAGCAGTTCTTC
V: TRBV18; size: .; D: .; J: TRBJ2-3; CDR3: CASSPLSLPSTDTQYF; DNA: TGTGCCAGCTCACCACTCTCGTTACCTAGCACAGATACGCAGTATTTT
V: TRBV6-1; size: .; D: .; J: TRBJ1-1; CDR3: CASKPGTVNTEAFF; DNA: TGTGCCAGCAAACCGGGGACGGTGAACACTGAAGCTTTCTTT
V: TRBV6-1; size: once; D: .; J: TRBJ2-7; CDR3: CASSDRQGAYEQYF; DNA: TGTGCCAGCAGTGATCGCCAGGGTGCCTACGAGCAGTACTTC
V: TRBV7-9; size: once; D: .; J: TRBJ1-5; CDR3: CASSSAGDQPQHF; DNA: TGTGCCAGCAGCTCGGCGGGAGATCAGCCCCAGCATTTT
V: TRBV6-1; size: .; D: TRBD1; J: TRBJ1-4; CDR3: CASSVLGTRQGAEEKLFF; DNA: TGTGCCAGCAGTGTTTTAGGGACTCGACAGGGGGCGGAGGAAAAACTGTTTTTT
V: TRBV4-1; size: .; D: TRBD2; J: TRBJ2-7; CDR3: CASSQALAGGHEQYF; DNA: TGCGCCAGCAGCCAAGCACTAGCGGGAGGCCACGAGCAGTACTTC
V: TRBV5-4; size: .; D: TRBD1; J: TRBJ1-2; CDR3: CASSRPGGEQSGYTF; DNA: TGTGCCAGCAGCCGGCCAGGGGGAGAGCAGAGTGGCTACACCTTC
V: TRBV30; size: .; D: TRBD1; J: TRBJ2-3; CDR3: CAWSGQGVGTDTQYF; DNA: TGTGCCTGGAGTGGACAGGGGGTGGGCACAGATACGCAGTATTTT
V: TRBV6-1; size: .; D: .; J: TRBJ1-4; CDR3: CASSETPLYSEKLFF; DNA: TGTGCCAGCAGTGAAACACCGCTGTACTCGGAAAAACTGTTTTTT
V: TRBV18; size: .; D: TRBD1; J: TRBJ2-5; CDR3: CASSRDRVQTQYF; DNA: TGTGCCAGCTCACGGGACAGGGTGCAGACCCAGTACTTC
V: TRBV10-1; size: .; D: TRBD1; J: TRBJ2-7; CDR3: CASRRDSSYEQYF; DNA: TGCGCCAGCAGACGGGACAGCTCCTACGAGCAGTACTTC
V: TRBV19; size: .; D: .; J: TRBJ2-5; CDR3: CASSTGTAFKTQYF; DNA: TGTGCCAGTTCCACAGGGACCGCATTTAAGACCCAGTACTTC
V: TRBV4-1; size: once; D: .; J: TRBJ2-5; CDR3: CASSPKWSASPETQYF; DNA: TGCGCCAGCAGCCCCAAGTGGTCCGCTAGCCCAGAGACCCAGTACTTC